These 7 T cell receptor beta chains were all obtained from the same sample, sequenced in a study of technical replicates of blood from a few donors. TCRdb's copy holds only in-frame clones and misses some; the assay was immunoSEQ multiplex PCR. Of approximately 100,000 clones detected, 96% appear once; the ten largest clones hold 0.2% to 0.25%. The sample was T cells isolated from PBMCs. These receptors were taken from a human donor in good health.

The chain combines TRBV19 with TRBJ2-1; 10 bases agree with TRBD1. The CDR3 contains 18 residues. The V gene's germline CDR1 is LNHDA and CDR2 SQIVND (reference sequence). V was pared by 5 bases and J by 8 bases, with 18 bases of the junction left unmatched. The CDR3 loop reads CASSLRRDRGIRGDEQFF. DNA for the CDR3: TGTGCCAGTAGTCTAAGGAGGGACAGGGGAATTAGGGGTGATGAGCAGTTCTTC.

The chain is built from TRBV2 and TRBJ2-6; D might be TRBD1 (5 bases). Trimming removed 6 bases from V and 0 bases from J, with 9 bases in between. The CDR3 has 15 amino acids. The germline gives CDR1 SNHLY, CDR2 FYNNEI. The CDR3, as DNA: TGTGCCAGCAGAGACAGCCTCTCTGGGGCCAACGTCCTGACTTTC. Translated, it gives CASRDSLSGANVLTF. The complete variable domain, with remaining parts taken from reference TRBV2 and TRBJ2-6, reads EPEVTQTPSHQVTQMGQEVILRCVPISNHLYFYWYRQILGQKVEFLVSFYNNEISEKSEIFDDQFSVERPDGSNFTLKIRSTKLEDSAMYFCASRDSLSGANVLTFGAGSRLTVL.

This chain joins TRBV7-3 and TRBJ2-2, with unresolved D. This CDR3 has 12 amino acids. V was shortened by 5 bases and J by 6 bases, with 7 bases between the two germline ends. Per germline, CDR1 SGHTA and CDR2 FQGTGA. CDR3 in amino acids: CASSLISGELFF. CDR3 coding DNA: TGTGCCAGCAGCCTAATCTCCGGGGAGCTGTTTTTT.

The chain joins TRBV21-1 to TRBJ2-3; the DNA was not compared with TRBD2, the D call given in the table. TRBV21-1 counts as a pseudogene. The CDR3 has 15 residues. The DNA for the CDR3 is TGTGCCAGCACCGATGGCCGCCGAGGTGCGGATACGCAGTATTTT. Translation: CASTDGRRGADTQYF.

The chain couples TRBV7-9 to TRBJ2-2; TRBD1 matches 9 bases. V was clipped by 1 base and J by 3 bases; unmatched bases: 3. Germline V lookup: CDR1 SEHNR, CDR2 FQNEAQ (reference sequence). The CDR3 sequence is 16 residues long. The CDR3, as DNA: TGTGCCAGCAGCTTAGGGACAGGGGCAGACACCGGGGAGCTGTTTTTT. Translation gives CASSLGTGADTGELFF.

The chain is built from TRBV2 and TRBJ1-3; 7 bases are shared with TRBD1. V dropped 4 bases and J dropped 4; count of bases not matched to a gene: 1. CDR1 is SNHLY and CDR2 is FYNNEI in the germline V gene. CDR3 length: 13 amino acids. This CDR3 reads CASSGDSGNTIYF. DNA of the CDR3: TGTGCCAGCAGTGGGGACAGCGGAAACACCATATATTTT.

This clone has only one observation. The chain carries TRBV2 and TRBJ1-2, with D possibly TRBD1 on 5 matching bases. The CDR3 covers 13 residues. Germline V gives CDR1 SNHLY, CDR2 FYNNEI. V was clipped by 1 base and J by 2 bases, with 5 bases between them. DNA for the CDR3: TGTGCCAGCAGTGAAGGGACAAACTATGGCTACACCTTC. It translates to CASSEGTNYGYTF.